This T cell receptor (beta chain) was obtained from a study of CDR3 diversity in severe acne. V was clipped by 8 bases and J by 4 bases, with 11 bases between them. Germline V gives CDR1 MNHEY, CDR2 SMNVEV (reference sequence). There are 12 residues in the CDR3. TCRdb ran MiXCR on the PCR reads and lists one entry per CDR3 protein. The sample includes more than 70,000 distinct CDR3 sequences, around 50% of them seen just once. V and J are TRBV27 and TRBJ1-1; D possibly corresponds to TRBD1 (6 bases). The specimen sequenced was blood. The clonotype was recovered from a male donor in good health, serving as a control. The CDR3 nucleotides read TGTGCCAGCGTACAGGGCGGCACTGAAGCTTTCTTT. As protein: CASVQGGTEAFF.